The clone carrying this T cell receptor beta chain turned up a few times. This CDR3 region has 17 residues. Unmatched junction bases numbered 13, after V lost 6 bases and J lost 2 bases. TCRdb recomputed calls from the reads with MiXCR, one row per CDR3 protein. The data hold fewer than 700,000 distinct CDR3 sequences, with 20% to 25% observed a single time. The data stem from a study of T cell repertoires in cytomegalovirus infection. This TCR came from a human donor in good health (CMV status not recorded). Some clones in this sample may be carry-over from other donors' samples. Sequences were obtained from CD8+ T cells from PBMCs. The chain joins TRBV12-3 or TRBV12-4 to TRBJ2-1, with TRBD1 matching 7 bases. CDR3 in DNA: TGTGCCAGCAGCCCCCGAGGGGGCGTAAACACCTACAATGAGCAGTTCTTC. It translates to CASSPRGGVNTYNEQFF.